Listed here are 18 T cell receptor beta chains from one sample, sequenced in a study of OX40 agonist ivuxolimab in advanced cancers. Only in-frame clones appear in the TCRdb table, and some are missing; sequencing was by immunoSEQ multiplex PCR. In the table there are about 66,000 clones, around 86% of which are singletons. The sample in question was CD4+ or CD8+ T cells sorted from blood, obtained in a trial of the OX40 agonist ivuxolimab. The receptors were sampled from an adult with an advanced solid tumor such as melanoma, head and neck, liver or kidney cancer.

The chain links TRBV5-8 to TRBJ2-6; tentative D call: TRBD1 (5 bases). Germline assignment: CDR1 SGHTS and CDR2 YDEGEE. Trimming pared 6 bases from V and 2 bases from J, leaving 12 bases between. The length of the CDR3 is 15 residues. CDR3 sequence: CASKGPYTGANVLTF. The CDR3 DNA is TGTGCCAGCAAGGGGCCCTATACTGGGGCCAACGTCCTGACTTTC.

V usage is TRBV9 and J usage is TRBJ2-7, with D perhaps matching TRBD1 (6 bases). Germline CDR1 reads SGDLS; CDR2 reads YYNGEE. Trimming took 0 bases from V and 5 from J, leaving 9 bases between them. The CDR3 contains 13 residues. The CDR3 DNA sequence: TGTGCCAGCAGCGTAGGGAACAGGGACGAGCAGTACTTC. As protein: CASSVGNRDEQYF.

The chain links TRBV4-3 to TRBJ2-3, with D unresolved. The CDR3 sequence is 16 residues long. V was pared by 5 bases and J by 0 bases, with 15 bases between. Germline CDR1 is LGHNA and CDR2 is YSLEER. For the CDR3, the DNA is TGCGCCAGCAGCGCCCTGGGGTCTGCTAGCACAGATACGCAGTATTTT. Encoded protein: CASSALGSASTDTQYF.

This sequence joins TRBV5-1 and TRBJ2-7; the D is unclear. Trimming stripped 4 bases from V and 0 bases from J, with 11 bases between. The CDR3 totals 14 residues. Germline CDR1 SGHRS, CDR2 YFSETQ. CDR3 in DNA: TGCGCCAGCAGCGCTGACCCCCTCTCCTACGAGCAGTACTTC. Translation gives CASSADPLSYEQYF.

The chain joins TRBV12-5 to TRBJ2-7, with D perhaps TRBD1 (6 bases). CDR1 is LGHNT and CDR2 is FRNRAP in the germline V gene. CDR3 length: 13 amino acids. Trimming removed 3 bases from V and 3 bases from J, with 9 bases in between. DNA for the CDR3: TGTGCTAGTGGTTTAGGACAGAACTACGAGCAGTACTTC. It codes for CASGLGQNYEQYF.

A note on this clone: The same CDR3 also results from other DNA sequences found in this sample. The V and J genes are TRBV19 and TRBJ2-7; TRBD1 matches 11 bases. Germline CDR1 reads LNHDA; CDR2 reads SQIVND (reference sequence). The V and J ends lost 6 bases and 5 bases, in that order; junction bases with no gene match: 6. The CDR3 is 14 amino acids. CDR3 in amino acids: CASSADRGHDEQYF. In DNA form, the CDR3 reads TGTGCCAGTAGCGCGGACAGGGGGCACGACGAGCAGTACTTC.

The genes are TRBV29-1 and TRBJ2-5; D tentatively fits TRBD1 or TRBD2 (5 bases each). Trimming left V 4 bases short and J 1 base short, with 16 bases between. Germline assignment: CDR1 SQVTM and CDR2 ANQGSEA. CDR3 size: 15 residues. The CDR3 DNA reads TGCAGCGTTGGGAGGATGTCAGGGCCCCAAGAGACCCAGTACTTC. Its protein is CSVGRMSGPQETQYF.

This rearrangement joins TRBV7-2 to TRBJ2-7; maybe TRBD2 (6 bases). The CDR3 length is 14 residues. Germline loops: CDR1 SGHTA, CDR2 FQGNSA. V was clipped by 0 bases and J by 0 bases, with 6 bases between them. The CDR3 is CASSLAGLSYEQYF. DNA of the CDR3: TGTGCCAGCAGCTTAGCGGGACTCTCCTACGAGCAGTACTTC.

As DNA, the CDR3 is TGTGCCAGCAGCCGAAATTGGCCCACGTTCTTC. Amino acids: CASSRNWPTFF. The chain recombines TRBV7-2 with TRBJ2-1; D uncertain. V lost 5 bases and J 15 bases, leaving 14 bases between the germline ends. CDR1 is SGHTA, CDR2 FQGNSA, per germline. The length of the CDR3 is 11 residues.

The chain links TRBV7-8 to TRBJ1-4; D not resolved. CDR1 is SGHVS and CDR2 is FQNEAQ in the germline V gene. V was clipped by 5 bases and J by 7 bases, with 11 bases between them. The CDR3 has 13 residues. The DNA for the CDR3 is TGTGCCAGCAGCCCCGGATTGGGTGAAAAACTGTTTTTT. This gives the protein CASSPGLGEKLFF.

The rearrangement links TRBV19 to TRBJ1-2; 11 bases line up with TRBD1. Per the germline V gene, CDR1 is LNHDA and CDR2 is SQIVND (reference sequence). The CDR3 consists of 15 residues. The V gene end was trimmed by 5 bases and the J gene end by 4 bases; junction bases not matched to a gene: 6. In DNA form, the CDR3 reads TGTGCCAGTAGTTCCGGGGACAGGGGGATCTATGGCTACACCTTC. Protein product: CASSSGDRGIYGYTF.

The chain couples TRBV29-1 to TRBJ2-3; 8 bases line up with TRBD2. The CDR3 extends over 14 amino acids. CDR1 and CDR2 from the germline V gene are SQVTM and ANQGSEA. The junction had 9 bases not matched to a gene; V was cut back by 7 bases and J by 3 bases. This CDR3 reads CSASGGAGTDTQYF. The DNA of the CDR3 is TGCAGCGCCTCGGGAGGGGCTGGTACAGATACGCAGTATTTT.

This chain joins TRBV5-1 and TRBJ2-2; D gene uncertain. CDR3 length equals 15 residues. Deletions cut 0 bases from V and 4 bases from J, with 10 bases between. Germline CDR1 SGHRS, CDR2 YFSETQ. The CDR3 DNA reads TGCGCCAGCAGCTTGGCTGGTAGAGGCACCGGGGAGCTGTTTTTT. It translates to CASSLAGRGTGELFF.

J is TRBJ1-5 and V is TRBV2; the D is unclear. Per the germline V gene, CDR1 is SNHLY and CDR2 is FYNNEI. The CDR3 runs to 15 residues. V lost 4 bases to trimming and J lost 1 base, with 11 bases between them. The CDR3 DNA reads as TGTGCCAGCAGTGGGGTCCGTGGGAGCAATCAGCCCCAGCATTTT. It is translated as CASSGVRGSNQPQHF.

CDR3 amino acids: CASSSEGQPNTEAFF. CDR3 DNA: TGTGCCAGCAGCTCCGAGGGACAGCCGAACACTGAAGCTTTCTTT. This chain joins TRBV7-9 and TRBJ1-1; 7 bases agree with TRBD1. J was trimmed by 1 base and V by 4 bases; bases with no gene match: 6. Germline V gene data show CDR1 as SEHNR and CDR2 as FQNEAQ (reference sequence). The CDR3 loop spans 15 amino acids.

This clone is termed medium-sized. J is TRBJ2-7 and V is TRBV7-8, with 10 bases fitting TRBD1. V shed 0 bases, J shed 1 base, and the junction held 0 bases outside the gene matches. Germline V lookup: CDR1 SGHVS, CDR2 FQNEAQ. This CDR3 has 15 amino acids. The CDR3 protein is CASSLAGQGSYEQYF. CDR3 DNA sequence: TGTGCCAGCAGCTTAGCGGGACAGGGGTCCTACGAGCAGTACTTC.

The CDR3 loop reads CASSVVPSGISYNEQFF. Here the CDR3 DNA reads TGTGCCAGCAGCGTAGTACCTAGCGGGATCTCCTACAATGAGCAGTTCTTC. The chain is built from TRBV9 and TRBJ2-1, with 9 bases that match TRBD2. CDR1 is SGDLS, CDR2 YYNGEE, per germline. This CDR3 region has 17 residues. Unmatched junction bases numbered 4, after V lost 0 bases and J lost 0 bases.

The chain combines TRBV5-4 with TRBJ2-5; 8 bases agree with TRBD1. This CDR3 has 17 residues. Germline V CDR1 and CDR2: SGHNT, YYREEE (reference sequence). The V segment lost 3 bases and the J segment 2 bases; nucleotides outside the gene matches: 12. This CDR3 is CASSSRGAGGVQETQYF. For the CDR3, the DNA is TGTGCCAGCAGCTCCCGTGGGGCAGGGGGCGTACAAGAGACCCAGTACTTC.